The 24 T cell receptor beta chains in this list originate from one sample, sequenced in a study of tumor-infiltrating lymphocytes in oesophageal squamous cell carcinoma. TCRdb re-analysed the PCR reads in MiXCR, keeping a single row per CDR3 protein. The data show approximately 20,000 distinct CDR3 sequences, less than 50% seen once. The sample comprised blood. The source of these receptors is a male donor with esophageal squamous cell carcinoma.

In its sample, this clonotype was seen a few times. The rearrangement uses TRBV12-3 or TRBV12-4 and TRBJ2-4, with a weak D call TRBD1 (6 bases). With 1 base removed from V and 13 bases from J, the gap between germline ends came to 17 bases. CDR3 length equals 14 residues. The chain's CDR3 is CASSLDAQGTKQYF. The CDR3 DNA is TGTGCCAGCAGTTTAGATGCCCAGGGGACGAAGCAGTACTTC.

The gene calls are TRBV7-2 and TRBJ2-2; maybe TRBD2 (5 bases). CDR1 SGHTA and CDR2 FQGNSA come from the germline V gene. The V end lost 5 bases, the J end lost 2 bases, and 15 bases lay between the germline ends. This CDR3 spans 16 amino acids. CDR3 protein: CASSHLKGANTGELFF. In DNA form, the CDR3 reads TGTGCCAGCAGCCACCTTAAGGGAGCTAACACCGGGGAGCTGTTTTTT.

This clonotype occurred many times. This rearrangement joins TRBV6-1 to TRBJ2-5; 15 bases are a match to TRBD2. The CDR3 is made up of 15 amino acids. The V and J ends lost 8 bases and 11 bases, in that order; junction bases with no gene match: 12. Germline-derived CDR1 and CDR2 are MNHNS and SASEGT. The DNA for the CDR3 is TGTGCCAGCCACATCGGGACTAGCGGGGGGAATGAGCAGTACTTC. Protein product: CASHIGTSGGNEQYF.

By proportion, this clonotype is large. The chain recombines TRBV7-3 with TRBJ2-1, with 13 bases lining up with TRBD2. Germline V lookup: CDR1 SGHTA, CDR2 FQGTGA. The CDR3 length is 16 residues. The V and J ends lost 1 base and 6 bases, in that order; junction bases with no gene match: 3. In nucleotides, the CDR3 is TGTGCCAGCAGCTTAATCGGACTAGCGGGAGCCAATGAGCAGTTCTTC. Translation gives CASSLIGLAGANEQFF.

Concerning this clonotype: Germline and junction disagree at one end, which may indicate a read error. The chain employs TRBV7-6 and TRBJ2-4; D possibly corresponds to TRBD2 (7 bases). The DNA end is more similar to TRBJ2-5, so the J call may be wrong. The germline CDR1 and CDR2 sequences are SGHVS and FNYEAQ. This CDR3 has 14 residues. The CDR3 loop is CASSFGGLGETQYF. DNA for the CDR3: TGTGCTAGCAGCTTCGGGGGGCTAGGGGAGACCCAGTACTTC.

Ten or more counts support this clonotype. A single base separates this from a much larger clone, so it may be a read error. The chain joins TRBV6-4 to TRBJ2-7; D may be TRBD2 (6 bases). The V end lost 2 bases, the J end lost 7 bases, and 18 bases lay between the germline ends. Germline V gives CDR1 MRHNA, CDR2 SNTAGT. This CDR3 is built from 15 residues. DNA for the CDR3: TGTGCCAGCAGTGACGTGGCGGGGCCCTACAATGAGCAGTACTTC. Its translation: CASSDVAGPYNEQYF.

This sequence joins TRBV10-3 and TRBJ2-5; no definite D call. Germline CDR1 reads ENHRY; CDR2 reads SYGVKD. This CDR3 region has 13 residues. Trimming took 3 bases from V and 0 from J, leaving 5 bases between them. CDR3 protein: CAISDKDQETQYF. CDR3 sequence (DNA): TGTGCCATCAGTGACAAGGACCAAGAGACCCAGTACTTC.

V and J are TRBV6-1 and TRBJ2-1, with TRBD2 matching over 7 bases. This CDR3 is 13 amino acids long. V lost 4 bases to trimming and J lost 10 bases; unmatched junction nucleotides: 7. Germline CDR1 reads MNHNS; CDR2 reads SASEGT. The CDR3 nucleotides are TGTGCCAGCAGTGGACTAGCTTCCTACGAGCAGTTCTTC. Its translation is CASSGLASYEQFF.

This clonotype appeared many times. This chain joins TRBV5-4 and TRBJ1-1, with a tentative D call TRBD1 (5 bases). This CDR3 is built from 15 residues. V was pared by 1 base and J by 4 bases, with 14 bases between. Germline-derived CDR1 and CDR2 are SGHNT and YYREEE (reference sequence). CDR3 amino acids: CASSLSSQRGTEAFF. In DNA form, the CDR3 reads TGTGCCAGCAGCTTGTCGTCCCAAAGGGGCACTGAAGCTTTCTTT.

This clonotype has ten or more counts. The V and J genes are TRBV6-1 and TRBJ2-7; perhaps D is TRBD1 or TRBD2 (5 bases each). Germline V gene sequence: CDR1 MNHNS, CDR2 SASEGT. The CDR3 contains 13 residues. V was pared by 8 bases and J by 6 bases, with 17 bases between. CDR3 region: CASGPLEGLEQYF. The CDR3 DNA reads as TGTGCCAGCGGGCCCTTAGAGGGGCTCGAGCAGTACTTC.

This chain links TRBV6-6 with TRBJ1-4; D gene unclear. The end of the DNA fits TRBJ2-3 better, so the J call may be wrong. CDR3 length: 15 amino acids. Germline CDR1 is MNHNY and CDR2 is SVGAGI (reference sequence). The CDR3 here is CASMSTISSTDTQYF. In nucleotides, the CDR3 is TGTGCCAGCATGTCGACGATATCTAGCACAGATACGCAGTATTTT.

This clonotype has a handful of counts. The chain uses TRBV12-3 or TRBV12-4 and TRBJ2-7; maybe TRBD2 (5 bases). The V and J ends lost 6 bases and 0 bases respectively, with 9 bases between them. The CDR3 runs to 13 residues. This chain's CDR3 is CASRLENSYEQYF. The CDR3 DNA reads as TGTGCCAGCAGACTAGAGAACTCCTACGAGCAGTACTTC.

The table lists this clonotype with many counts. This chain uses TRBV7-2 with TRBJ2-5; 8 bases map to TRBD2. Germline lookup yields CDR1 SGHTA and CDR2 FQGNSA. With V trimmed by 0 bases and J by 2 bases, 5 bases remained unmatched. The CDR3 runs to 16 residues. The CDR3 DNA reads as TGTGCCAGCAGCTTAGCGTGGCTAGCGGGTCAAGAGACCCAGTACTTC. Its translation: CASSLAWLAGQETQYF.

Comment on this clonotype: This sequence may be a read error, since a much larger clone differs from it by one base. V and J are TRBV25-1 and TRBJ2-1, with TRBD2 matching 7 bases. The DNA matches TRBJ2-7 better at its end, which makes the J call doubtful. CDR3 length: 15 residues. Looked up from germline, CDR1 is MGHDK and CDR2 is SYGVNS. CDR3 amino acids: CASSELARDYNEQYF. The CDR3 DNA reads TGTGCCAGCAGTGAACTGGCTAGGGACTACAATGAGCAGTACTTC.

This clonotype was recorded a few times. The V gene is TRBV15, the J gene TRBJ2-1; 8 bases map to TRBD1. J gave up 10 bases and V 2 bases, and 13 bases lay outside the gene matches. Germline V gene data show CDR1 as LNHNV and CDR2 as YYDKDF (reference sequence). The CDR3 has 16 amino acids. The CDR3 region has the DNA TGTGCCACCAGCAGACCACCGGGACAGGATTTCTACGAGCAGTTCTTC. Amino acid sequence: CATSRPPGQDFYEQFF.

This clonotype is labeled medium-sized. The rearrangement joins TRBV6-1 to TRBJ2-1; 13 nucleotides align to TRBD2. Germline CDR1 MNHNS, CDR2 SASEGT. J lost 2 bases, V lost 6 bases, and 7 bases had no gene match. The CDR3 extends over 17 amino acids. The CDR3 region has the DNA TGTGCCAGCAGAACTAGCGGGAGGGCCTCTACCTACAATGAGCAGTTCTTC. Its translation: CASRTSGRASTYNEQFF.

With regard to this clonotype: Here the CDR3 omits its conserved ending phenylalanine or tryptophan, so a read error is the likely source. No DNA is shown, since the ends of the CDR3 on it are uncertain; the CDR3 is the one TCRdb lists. CDR3 protein: CASSSPGTANYGYTFGS. The chain recombines TRBV6-9 with TRBJ2-7; the table's D gene call, TRBD1, was not cross checked with the DNA. Germline V lookup: CDR1 MNHGY, CDR2 SVAAGI. The CDR3 is 17 residues long, ends included.

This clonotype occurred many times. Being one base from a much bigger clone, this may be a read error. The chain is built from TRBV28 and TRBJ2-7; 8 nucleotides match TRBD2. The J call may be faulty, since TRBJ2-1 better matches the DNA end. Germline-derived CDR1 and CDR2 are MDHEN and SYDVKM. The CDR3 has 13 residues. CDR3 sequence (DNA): TGTGCCAGCACCCCCGGGGGGGGACACGAGCAGTTCTTC. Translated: CASTPGGGHEQFF.

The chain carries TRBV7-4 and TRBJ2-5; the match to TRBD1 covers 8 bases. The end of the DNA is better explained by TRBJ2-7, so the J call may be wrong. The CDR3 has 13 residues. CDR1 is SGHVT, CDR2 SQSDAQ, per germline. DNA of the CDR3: TGTGCCAGCAGCGGACAGGGTACTGCCGAGCAGTACTTC. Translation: CASSGQGTAEQYF.

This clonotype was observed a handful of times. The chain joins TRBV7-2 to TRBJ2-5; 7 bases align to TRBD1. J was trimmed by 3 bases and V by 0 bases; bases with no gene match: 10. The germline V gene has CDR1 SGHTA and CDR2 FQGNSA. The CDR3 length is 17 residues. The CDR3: CASSLALGQSRKETQYF. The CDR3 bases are TGTGCCAGCAGCTTAGCTTTGGGACAGTCGCGAAAAGAGACCCAGTACTTC.

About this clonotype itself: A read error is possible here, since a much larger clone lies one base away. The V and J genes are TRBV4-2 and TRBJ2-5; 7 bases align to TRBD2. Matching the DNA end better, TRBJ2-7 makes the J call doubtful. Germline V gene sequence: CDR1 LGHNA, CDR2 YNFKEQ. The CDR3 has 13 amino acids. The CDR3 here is CASSPTSFYEQYF. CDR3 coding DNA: TGTGCCAGCAGCCCGACTAGCTTCTACGAGCAGTACTTC.

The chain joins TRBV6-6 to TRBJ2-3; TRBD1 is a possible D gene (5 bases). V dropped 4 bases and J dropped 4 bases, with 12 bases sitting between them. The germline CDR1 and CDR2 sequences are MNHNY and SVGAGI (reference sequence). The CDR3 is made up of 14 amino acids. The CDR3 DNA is TGTGCCAGCAGTTCCCCGGAAGGGGCAGATACGCAGTATTTT. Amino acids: CASSSPEGADTQYF.

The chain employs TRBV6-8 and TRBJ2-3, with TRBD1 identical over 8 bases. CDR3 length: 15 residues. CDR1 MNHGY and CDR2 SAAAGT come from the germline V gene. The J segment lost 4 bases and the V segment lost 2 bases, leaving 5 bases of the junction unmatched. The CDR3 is CASSYRTGPPDTQYF. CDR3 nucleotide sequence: TGTGCCAGCAGTTACCGGACAGGGCCCCCAGATACGCAGTATTTT.

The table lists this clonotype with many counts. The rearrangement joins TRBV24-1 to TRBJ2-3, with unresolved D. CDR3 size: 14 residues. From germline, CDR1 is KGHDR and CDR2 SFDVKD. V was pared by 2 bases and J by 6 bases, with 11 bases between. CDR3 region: CATSDSNSVDTQYF. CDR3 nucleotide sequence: TGTGCCACCAGTGATTCCAATTCGGTCGATACGCAGTATTTT.